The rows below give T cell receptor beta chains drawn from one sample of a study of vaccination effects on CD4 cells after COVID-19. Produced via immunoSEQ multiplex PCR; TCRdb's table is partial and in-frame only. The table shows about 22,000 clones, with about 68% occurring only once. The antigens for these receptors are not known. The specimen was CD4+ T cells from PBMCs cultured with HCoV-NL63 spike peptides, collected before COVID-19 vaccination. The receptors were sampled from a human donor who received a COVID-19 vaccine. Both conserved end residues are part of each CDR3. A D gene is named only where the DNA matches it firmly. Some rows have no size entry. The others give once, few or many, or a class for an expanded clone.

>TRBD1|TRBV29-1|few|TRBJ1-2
CSVPMGTGFNGYTF
TGCAGCGTTCCTATGGGGACAGGGTTCAACGGCTACACCTTC
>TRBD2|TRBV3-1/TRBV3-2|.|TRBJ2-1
CASSLQRISGRAYNEQFF
TGTGCCAGCAGCCTCCAGCGGATCTCCGGGAGGGCCTACAATGAGCAGTTCTTC
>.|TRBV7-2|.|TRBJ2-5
CASSLRIQETQYF
TGTGCCAGCAGCTTACGCATTCAAGAGACCCAGTACTTC
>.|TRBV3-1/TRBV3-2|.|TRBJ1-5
CASSLQGTPRSAQHF
TGTGCCAGCAGCCTACAGGGTACCCCCCGATCAGCCCAGCATTTT
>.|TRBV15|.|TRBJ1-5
CATSRDPGIGQPQHF
TGTGCCACCAGCAGAGATCCAGGGATTGGTCAGCCCCAGCATTTT
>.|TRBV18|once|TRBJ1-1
CASSRTAFEAFF
TGTGCCAGCTCGAGGACGGCTTTTGAAGCTTTCTTT
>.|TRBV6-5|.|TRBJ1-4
CASSYSGGGNEKLFF
TGTGCCAGCAGTTACTCAGGCGGGGGAAATGAAAAACTGTTTTTT
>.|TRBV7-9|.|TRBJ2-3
CASSSYLWATQYF
TGTGCCAGCAGCTCCTACCTCTGGGCTACGCAGTATTTT
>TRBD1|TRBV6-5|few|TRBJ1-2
CASSRQGVYGYTF
TGTGCCAGCAGTCGACAGGGGGTCTATGGCTACACCTTC
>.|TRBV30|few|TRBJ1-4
CAWRRKGRSNEKLFF
TGTGCCTGGAGGCGGAAGGGGAGATCTAATGAAAAACTGTTTTTT
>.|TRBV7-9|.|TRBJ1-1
CASSRGHLNTEAFF
TGTGCCAGCAGCCGTGGACACCTGAACACTGAAGCTTTCTTT
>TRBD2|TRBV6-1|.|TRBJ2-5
CASSEISVGRGETQYF
TGTGCCAGCAGTGAAATATCGGTCGGGAGGGGGGAGACCCAGTACTTC
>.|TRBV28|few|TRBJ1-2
CASSLMGARSYTF
TGTGCCAGCAGTTTGATGGGGGCTCGGAGCTACACCTTC
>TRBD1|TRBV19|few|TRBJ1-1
CASTRSGGAYTEAFF
TGTGCCAGTACTCGTTCAGGGGGGGCTTACACTGAAGCTTTCTTT
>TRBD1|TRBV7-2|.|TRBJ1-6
CASSTQTGLNHSPLHF
TGTGCCAGCAGCACTCAGACAGGGCTAAATCATTCACCCCTCCACTTT
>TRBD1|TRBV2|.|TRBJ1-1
CASTRTGRMNTEAFF
TGTGCCAGCACCAGGACAGGGCGCATGAACACTGAAGCTTTCTTT